Below are 25 T cell receptor beta chains sequenced from a single sample in a study of CD8 T cells in ankylosing spondylitis. Study-wide results and limits: Within ankylosing spondylitis blood, a TCR beta motif made up of eight highly homologous variants appeared to be characteristic.

Using its own MiXCR run on the 5' RACE reads, TCRdb lists one record per CDR3 protein. The data contain approximately 540,000 distinct CDR3 sequences, approximately 11% of them singletons. Their antigens remain unidentified. The specimen was blood, either unsorted or a sorted T cell fraction (not recorded which). Source of these receptors: a male donor with ankylosing spondylitis.

This clonotype showed up many times. The chain carries TRBV29-1 and TRBJ2-3, with D uncertain. The CDR3 has 12 residues. Germline V gives CDR1 SQVTM, CDR2 ANQGSEA. Trimming stripped 3 bases from V and 0 bases from J, with 4 bases between. The CDR3 DNA is TGCAGCGTTGATCCCAGCACAGATACGCAGTATTTT. Its protein product is CSVDPSTDTQYF.

The J gene is TRBJ2-1, the V gene TRBV5-1, with 11 bases aligning to TRBD2. The CDR3 runs to 16 residues. CDR1 and CDR2 (germline): SGHRS, YFSETQ. V trimming: 1 base; J trimming: 5 bases; junction bases outside the gene matches: 5. This chain's CDR3 is CASSLRLAGGDNEQFF. CDR3 coding DNA: TGCGCCAGCAGCTTGAGGCTAGCGGGAGGTGACAATGAGCAGTTCTTC.

This sequence joins TRBV20-1 and TRBJ2-3; 10 nucleotides line up with TRBD2. This CDR3 comprises 13 residues. Germline V gene data show CDR1 as DFQATT and CDR2 as SNEGSKA (reference sequence). CDR3 in amino acids: CSPSGRSTDTQYF. DNA for the CDR3: TGCAGCCCTAGCGGGAGAAGCACAGATACGCAGTATTTT.

The J gene is TRBJ2-1, the V gene TRBV12-3 or TRBV12-4; TRBD2 matches 13 bases. The CDR3 has 15 amino acids. Germline trimming cut 5 bases from V and 7 bases from J; bases unmatched to any gene: 5. CDR3: CASSTSGRAGNEQFF. CDR3 nucleotide sequence: TGTGCCAGCAGTACTAGCGGGAGGGCGGGTAATGAGCAGTTCTTC.

This clonotype was detected only a few times. This chain links TRBV7-2 with TRBJ2-6; 8 nucleotides match TRBD2. The CDR3 has 17 amino acids. After removal of 3 bases from V and 0 bases from J, the junction contained 4 bases not matched to a gene. Germline V CDR1 and CDR2: SGHTA, FQGNSA. The CDR3 coding sequence is TGTGCCAGCAGCTTTAGCGGGGCCACCTCTGGGGCCAACGTCCTGACTTTC. It specifies CASSFSGATSGANVLTF.

The chain couples TRBV27 to TRBJ2-3, with 7 bases lining up with TRBD2. Losses at the gene ends were 2 bases for V and 3 bases for J; bases not matched to a gene: 8. Germline CDR1 reads MNHEY; CDR2 reads SMNVEV (reference sequence). The CDR3 loop spans 16 amino acids. CDR3 region: CASSLRREWVTDTQYF. CDR3 in DNA: TGTGCCAGCAGTTTAAGGCGGGAGTGGGTAACAGATACGCAGTATTTT.

This clonotype was observed a handful of times. CDR3 nucleotide sequence: TGTGCCACCGGGCCCCAGGGCTACGAGCAGTACTTC. Protein: CATGPQGYEQYF. The chain has TRBV2 and TRBJ2-7, with a possible D match to TRBD1 (5 bases). Germline V gene data show CDR1 as SNHLY and CDR2 as FYNNEI. The ends were cut back, 10 bases at V and 3 bases at J, with 13 bases in the middle. This CDR3 has 12 amino acids. Full variable domain (outside the CDR3, taken from reference TRBV2 and TRBJ2-7): EPEVTQTPSHQVTQMGQEVILRCVPISNHLYFYWYRQILGQKVEFLVSFYNNEISEKSEIFDDQFSVERPDGSNFTLKIRSTKLEDSAMYFCATGPQGYEQYFGPGTRLTVT.

This clonotype was observed at least ten times. This chain uses TRBV20-1 with TRBJ1-1; possible D gene TRBD1, 5 bases. From germline, CDR1 is DFQATT and CDR2 SNEGSKA (reference sequence). V was clipped by 6 bases and J by 6 bases, with 23 bases between them. The CDR3 covers 15 residues. The CDR3 region has the DNA TGCAGTGCGGGCCAGATGGGACGAGGAACGGCTGAAGCTTTCTTT. It codes for CSAGQMGRGTAEAFF.

At least ten counts were recorded for this clonotype. This chain joins TRBV12-3 or TRBV12-4 and TRBJ2-5; the D gene could be TRBD1 or TRBD2 (6 bases each). Between the trimmed V and J ends, which lost 6 bases and 3 bases, there was a span of 11 bases. The CDR3 is 13 residues long. CDR3 DNA sequence: TGTGCCAGCAGCCGGAGGGACAAAGAGACCCAGTACTTC. Protein: CASSRRDKETQYF.

This clonotype was seen a handful of times. The chain recombines TRBV20-1 with TRBJ1-4; D is unresolved. V lost 5 bases, J lost 3 bases, and 7 bases lay in between. The CDR3 consists of 12 residues. From germline, CDR1 is DFQATT and CDR2 SNEGSKA (reference sequence). This CDR3 is CSAPLSNEKLFF. The CDR3 nucleotides are TGCAGTGCTCCCCTTTCTAATGAAAAACTGTTTTTT.

In nucleotides, the CDR3 is TGTGCTAGTGGTCCAGGACAGGGGTCATTCACCGGGGAGCTGTTTTTT. Translated, it gives CASGPGQGSFTGELFF. The chain carries TRBV12-5 and TRBJ2-2; 9 nucleotides match TRBD1. V gave up 5 bases and J gave up 4 bases; unmatched junction bases: 8. Looked up from germline, CDR1 is LGHNT and CDR2 is FRNRAP. The CDR3 runs 16 residues.

This sequence joins TRBV6-1 and TRBJ2-1; possibly TRBD1 for D (6 bases). CDR1 is MNHNS, CDR2 SASEGT, per germline. The CDR3 covers 13 residues. Between the trimmed V and J ends, which lost 4 bases and 6 bases, there was a span of 10 bases. The CDR3 nucleotides read TGTGCCAGCAGTGTCCAGGGGTCCAATGAGCAGTTCTTC. This translates into CASSVQGSNEQFF.

This clonotype has a handful of counts. The rearrangement joins TRBV7-8 to TRBJ2-7, with TRBD2 matching over 8 bases. The V gene's germline CDR1 is SGHVS and CDR2 FQNEAQ. Trimming took 5 bases from V and 10 from J; bases not matched to a gene: 13. The CDR3 runs to 14 residues. The CDR3 sequence is CASSPYLVAGPQYV. CDR3 nucleotide sequence: TGTGCCAGCAGCCCTTACTTGGTAGCGGGGCCACAGTACGTC.

As for this clonotype: The junction and the germline gene differ at one end; a read error may be behind it. The chain links TRBV5-1 to TRBJ1-3; D is uncertain. The CDR3 is 14 residues long. Germline V gene sequence: CDR1 SGHRS, CDR2 YFSETQ. The CDR3 protein is CSSSFGDSGNTIYF. The CDR3 region has the DNA TGCTCCAGCAGCTTTGGAGACTCTGGAAACACCATATATTTT.

This clonotype was detected ten times or more. The rearrangement joins TRBV29-1 to TRBJ2-3; 9 bases agree with TRBD1. Germline V CDR1 and CDR2: SQVTM, ANQGSEA. The V segment lost 7 bases and the J segment 1 base; nucleotides outside the gene matches: 12. The CDR3 runs to 16 residues. The DNA for the CDR3 is TGCAGCGGTACCGGGACAGGGATTCAGGGCACAGATACGCAGTATTTT. Translating gives CSGTGTGIQGTDTQYF.

The chain recombines TRBV5-1 with TRBJ2-7, with a tentative D call TRBD1 (6 bases). The CDR3 covers 14 residues. Trimming removed 2 bases at V and 3 bases at J, with 12 bases between. Germline lookup yields CDR1 SGHRS and CDR2 YFSETQ. This CDR3 reads CASSFPGQIYEQYF. The CDR3 DNA sequence: TGCGCCAGCAGCTTTCCGGGACAAATCTACGAGCAGTACTTC.

This clonotype appeared many times. The chain carries TRBV5-1 and TRBJ1-1; D unresolved. Germline V lookup: CDR1 SGHRS, CDR2 YFSETQ. The CDR3 spans 14 residues. The V gene lost 6 bases and the J gene lost 3 bases, with 15 bases spanning the gap. The CDR3 DNA reads TGCGCCAGCAACCCTTCTATATGGGACACTGAAGCTTTCTTT. Residues: CASNPSIWDTEAFF.

This clonotype was detected ten times or more. V gene TRBV5-1 combines with J gene TRBJ2-7; either TRBD1 or TRBD2 may supply D (5 bases each). This CDR3 region has 15 residues. The germline gives CDR1 SGHRS, CDR2 YFSETQ. Deletions cut 0 bases from V and 4 bases from J, with 14 bases between. The CDR3: CASSLDLGRVYEQYF. The CDR3, as DNA: TGCGCCAGCAGCTTGGACCTGGGACGGGTGTACGAGCAGTACTTC.

The genes are TRBV2 and TRBJ2-5; 8 bases are a match to TRBD1. V shed 7 bases and J 4 bases; nucleotides not matched to a gene: 2. There are 12 residues in the CDR3. CDR1 SNHLY and CDR2 FYNNEI come from the germline V gene. The CDR3 sequence is CASTDRGETQYF. CDR3 bases: TGTGCCAGCACTGACAGGGGAGAGACCCAGTACTTC.

The sample holds a few counts of this clonotype. This chain connects TRBV2 to TRBJ1-5; D gene unclear. Trimming stripped 3 bases from V and 7 bases from J, with 13 bases between. The CDR3 extends over 14 amino acids. Germline V gives CDR1 SNHLY, CDR2 FYNNEI. The CDR3 DNA is TGTGCCAGCAGTGATACCGGGGATGGGCAGCCCCAGCATTTT. Translating it yields CASSDTGDGQPQHF.

This clonotype was observed a handful of times. V usage is TRBV6-1 and J usage is TRBJ2-7; 10 bases agree with TRBD2. From germline, CDR1 is MNHNS and CDR2 SASEGT. The V gene end was trimmed by 7 bases and the J gene end by 5 bases; junction bases not matched to a gene: 14. This CDR3 comprises 16 residues. CDR3 sequence (DNA): TGTGCCAGCAACACACGCGACGCTAGCGGGAGAAACGAGCAGTACGTC. Encoded protein: CASNTRDASGRNEQYV.

V gene TRBV7-2 combines with J gene TRBJ2-3; TRBD2 might be the D (5 bases). The CDR3 sequence is 16 residues long. Trimming cost V 5 bases and J 0 bases, with 15 bases left between them. Germline values: CDR1 SGHTA, CDR2 FQGNSA. The CDR3 nucleotides read TGTGCCAGCAGCCGAGGCGGCGGGCGAAGCACAGATACGCAGTATTTT. Its protein product is CASSRGGGRSTDTQYF.

This clonotype was counted between two and nine times. The genes are TRBV10-1 and TRBJ2-1; maybe TRBD1 (6 bases). CDR1 and CDR2 from the germline V gene are WNHNN and SYGVQD (reference sequence). Trimming stripped 3 bases from V and 1 base from J, with 13 bases between. The CDR3 contains 16 residues. For the CDR3, the DNA is TGCGCCAGCAGTGACCCTACAGGGTCTTCCTACAATGAGCAGTTCTTC. This codes for CASSDPTGSSYNEQFF.

V is TRBV14 and J is TRBJ1-1; D not certain. This CDR3 is built from 13 residues. Germline V CDR1 and CDR2: SGHDN, FVKESK. Trimming cost V 2 bases and J 4 bases, with 8 bases left between them. The CDR3 sequence is CASSQTRATEAFF. The CDR3 nucleotides read TGTGCCAGCAGCCAAACGAGGGCCACTGAAGCTTTCTTT.

This clonotype was detected once. The CDR3: CASSHDSPKNIQYF. The CDR3 DNA reads TGTGCCAGCTCCCACGACAGTCCTAAAAACATTCAGTACTTC. The rearrangement joins TRBV18 to TRBJ2-4; TRBD1 might be the D (5 bases). The CDR3 sequence is 14 residues long. Trimming shortened V by 6 bases and J by 4 bases, and 13 bases separated the two germline ends. The germline gives CDR1 KGHSH, CDR2 LQKENI.